This TCR beta chain comes out of a study of blood T cell repertoires in COVID-19. The table came from immunoSEQ multiplex PCR; TCRdb's copy has only in-frame clones and leaves some out. The sample holds 100,000 or so clones, over 80% seen once. The CDR3 contains 16 residues. Looked up from germline, CDR1 is SGHRS and CDR2 is YFSETQ. Trimming removed 0 bases from V and 0 bases from J; junction bases left unmatched: 4. The sequencing sample was made of peripheral blood. The chain joins TRBV5-1 to TRBJ1-1, with 8 bases that match TRBD1. The sequence was obtained from a man between 70 and 80 years old with active or convalescent COVID-19. The CDR3 loop reads CASSLDGTGMNTEAFF. CDR3 coding DNA: TGCGCCAGCAGCTTGGATGGGACAGGCATGAACACTGAAGCTTTCTTT.